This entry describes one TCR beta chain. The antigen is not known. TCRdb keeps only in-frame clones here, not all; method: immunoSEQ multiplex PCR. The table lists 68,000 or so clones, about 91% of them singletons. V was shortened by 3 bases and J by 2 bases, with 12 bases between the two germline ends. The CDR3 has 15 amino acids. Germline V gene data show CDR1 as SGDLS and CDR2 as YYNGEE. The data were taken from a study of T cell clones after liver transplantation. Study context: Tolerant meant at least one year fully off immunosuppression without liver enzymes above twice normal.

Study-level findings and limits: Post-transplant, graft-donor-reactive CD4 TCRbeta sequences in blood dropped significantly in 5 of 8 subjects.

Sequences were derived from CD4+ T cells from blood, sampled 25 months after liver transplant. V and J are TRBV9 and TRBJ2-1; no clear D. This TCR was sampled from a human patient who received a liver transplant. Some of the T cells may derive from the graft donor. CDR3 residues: CASSARVKPYNEQFF. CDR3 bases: TGTGCCAGCAGCGCTCGGGTGAAGCCCTACAATGAGCAGTTCTTC.